This passage covers 3 T cell receptor beta chains from one sample sequenced in a study of T cell responses to AZD1222 COVID-19 vaccine. Data came from immunoSEQ multiplex PCR; TCRdb stores just in-frame clones and leaves some out. This table has 100,000 or so clones, 70% to 90% appearing once. The sequencing here drew on peripheral blood, taken on day 0 of AZD1222 vaccination. The receptors originated from an adult in good health.

This clone was seen a single time. The rearrangement links TRBV6-5 to TRBJ1-1; D is uncertain. The CDR3 is 12 residues long. The germline V gene encodes CDR1 MNHEY and CDR2 SVGAGI. V was cut by 4 bases and J by 5 bases, with 8 bases left in between. The CDR3, as DNA: TGTGCCAGCAGTTCCAGGCTTACTGAAGCTTTCTTT. Translated: CASSSRLTEAFF.

This clone was observed once. V gene TRBV5-1 combines with J gene TRBJ1-2, with TRBD1 matching 8 bases. The germline V gene encodes CDR1 SGHRS and CDR2 YFSETQ. V trimming: 2 bases; J trimming: 1 base; junction bases outside the gene matches: 7. The CDR3 spans 16 residues. The CDR3, as DNA: TGCGCCAGCAGCTTCGGTGGGACAGGAATTAACTATGGCTACACCTTC. Amino acids: CASSFGGTGINYGYTF. The variable domain in full, completed from reference TRBV5-1 and TRBJ1-2, reads KAGVTQTPRYLIKTRGQQVTLSCSPISGHRSVSWYQQTPGQGLQFLFEYFSETQRNKGNFPGRFSGRQFSNSRSEMNVSTLELGDSALYLCASSFGGTGINYGYTFGSGTRLTVV.

The chain carries TRBV19 and TRBJ1-2; TRBD1 agrees at 9 bases. CDR1 and CDR2 (germline): LNHDA, SQIVND (reference sequence). V trimming: 5 bases; J trimming: 5 bases; junction bases outside the gene matches: 6. The CDR3 runs to 14 residues. The CDR3 DNA follows: TGTGCCAGTAGTGTGGGACAGGGAGAATATGGCTACACCTTC. This sequence encodes CASSVGQGEYGYTF.